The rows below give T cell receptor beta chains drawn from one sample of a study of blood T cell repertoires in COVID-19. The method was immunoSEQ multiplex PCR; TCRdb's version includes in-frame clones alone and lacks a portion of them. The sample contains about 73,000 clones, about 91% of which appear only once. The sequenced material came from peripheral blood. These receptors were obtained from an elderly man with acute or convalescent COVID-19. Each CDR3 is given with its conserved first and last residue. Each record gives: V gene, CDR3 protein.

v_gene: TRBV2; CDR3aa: CASSGRGPYEQYF
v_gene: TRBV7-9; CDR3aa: CASSLFGGGVTEAFF
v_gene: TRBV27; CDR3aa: CASSLVPGRETQYF
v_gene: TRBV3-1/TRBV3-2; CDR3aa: CASSQGGGAGYGYTF
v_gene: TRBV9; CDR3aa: CASSVGLAANTGELFF
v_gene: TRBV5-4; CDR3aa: CASSSAGVGTDTQYF
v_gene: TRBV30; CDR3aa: CACRTGTNTEAFF
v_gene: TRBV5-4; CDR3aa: CASSLDSGNYEQYF
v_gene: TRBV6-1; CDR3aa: CASSEGGSTDTQYF
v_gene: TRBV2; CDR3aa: CASSGGMGRGYTF
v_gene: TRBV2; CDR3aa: CASSTGVVGYTF
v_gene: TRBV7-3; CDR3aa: CASSLGGGYNEQFF
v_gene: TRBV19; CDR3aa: CASSIVTGGFNEQFF
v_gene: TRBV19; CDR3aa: CASSSRSTGNQKTQYF
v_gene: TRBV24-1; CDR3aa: CATSDSPRNEKLFF